This T cell receptor beta chain was profiled in a study of blood T cells in healthy people across ages. Study results and caveats: A roughly linear fall in TCR beta diversity per million T cells was seen with increasing age. When set beside aged donors, long-lived donors presented more naive CD4+ cells and higher diversity. No one knew whether donors had CMV, which possibly confounded expanded clonotype changes.

With respect to this clonotype: The antigen remains undetermined.

Then a second PCR, running about 6 to 12 cycles, was carried out with a sample-barcoded 5' primer and a J-beta primer mix. All cDNA molecules were each tagged by a template-switch adaptor with 12 random nucleotides. TCRdb called the 5' RACE reads again in MiXCR, with one record for every CDR3 protein. The sample shows about 580,000 distinct CDR3 sequences, around half of them seen only once. The sample consisted of blood. The source is a man older than 75 in good health.

CDR3 in DNA: TGTGCCAGCAGCGTAAAATTAGGCGGGAGGGCCTTTCATGAGCAGTTCTTC. This sequence encodes CASSVKLGGRAFHEQFF. The chain couples TRBV7-9 to TRBJ2-1; 9 bases are shared with TRBD2. After removal of 5 bases from V and 8 bases from J, the junction contained 16 bases not matched to a gene. This CDR3 contains 17 residues. Germline lookup yields CDR1 SEHNR and CDR2 FQNEAQ (reference sequence).